What follows are 29 T cell receptor beta chains derived from one specimen sequenced in a study of T-cell reconstitution after alpha-beta-depleted transplantation in children. Unique molecular identifiers were used in preparing the TCRbeta library. TCRdb redid the calling of the PCR reads with MiXCR, one entry per CDR3 protein. The sample lists 700,000 to 950,000 distinct CDR3 sequences, around 17% occurring once. The specimen was PBMCs, mostly from graft donor cells, collected 360 days after TCRalphabeta/CD19-depleted stem cell transplant. The receptors derive from a male patient between 10 and 17 years old who had a stem cell transplant for acute lymphoblastic leukemia, so the T cells may come from the graft donor.

This clonotype was observed at least ten times. The chain employs TRBV12-3 or TRBV12-4 and TRBJ2-3; D is uncertain. Trimming pared 5 bases from V and 5 bases from J, leaving 8 bases between. This CDR3 comprises 12 residues. The CDR3: CASSGWEDTQYF. The CDR3 DNA reads TGTGCCAGCAGTGGGTGGGAAGATACGCAGTATTTT.

This chain joins TRBV5-6 and TRBJ2-1, with D uncertain. Germline CDR1 reads SGHDT; CDR2 reads YYEEEE. V was shortened by 0 bases and J by 9 bases, with 7 bases between the two germline ends. CDR3 size: 12 residues. CDR3 nucleotide sequence: TGTGCCAGCAGCTTGGATTCTTTTGAGCAGTTCTTC. Translated: CASSLDSFEQFF.

Worth noting for this clonotype: Lacking the conserved final phenylalanine or tryptophan, this CDR3 likely reflects a read error. This CDR3 is CAISGKKTGTTTDTQYI. The CDR3 DNA is TGTGCCATCAGTGGTAAAAAGACAGGCACAACCACAGATACGCAGTATATT. V is TRBV10-3 and J is TRBJ2-3, with TRBD1 as a possible D gene (6 bases). Germline assignment: CDR1 ENHRY and CDR2 SYGVKD. This CDR3 comprises 17 residues. V lost 4 bases and J lost 2, with 19 bases in between.

A few counts support this clonotype. In DNA, the CDR3 is TGTGCCAGCAGCCCGGTAGCGGGAGAGTCCTACGAGCAGTACTTC. Translation gives CASSPVAGESYEQYF. The gene calls are TRBV7-8 and TRBJ2-7, with TRBD2 matching 9 bases. This CDR3 region has 15 residues. The germline CDR1 and CDR2 sequences are SGHVS and FQNEAQ. The V gene end was trimmed by 5 bases and the J gene end by 1 base; junction bases not matched to a gene: 6.

V gene TRBV4-2 combines with J gene TRBJ1-4, with D hard to call. Germline values: CDR1 LGHNA, CDR2 YNFKEQ. V shed 0 bases and J shed 10 bases, with 0 bases lying between them. This CDR3 has 10 residues. CDR3 loop: CASSQEKLFF. The CDR3 DNA is TGTGCCAGCAGCCAAGAAAAACTGTTTTTT.

This rearrangement joins TRBV29-1 to TRBJ2-7, with 9 bases lining up with TRBD1. The CDR3 consists of 12 residues. V lost 6 bases and J lost 5; bases outside the gene matches: 5. The germline CDR1 and CDR2 sequences are SQVTM and ANQGSEA. The CDR3 DNA reads TGCAGCGTCCTGGACAGGGGACACGAGCAGTACTTC. It encodes CSVLDRGHEQYF.

The rearrangement joins TRBV5-5 to TRBJ2-4; maybe TRBD2 (6 bases). The CDR3 is 17 amino acids. V was shortened by 4 bases and J by 3 bases, with 20 bases between the two germline ends. Germline CDR1 and CDR2: SGHKS and YYEKEE (reference sequence). This CDR3 is CASSPNWGSSDKNIQYF. For the CDR3, the DNA is TGTGCCAGCAGCCCAAACTGGGGGTCTAGCGACAAAAACATTCAGTACTTC.

This clonotype came up a few times. This chain links TRBV9 with TRBJ2-1, with 11 nucleotides matching TRBD1. This CDR3 is 16 amino acids long. The germline gives CDR1 SGDLS, CDR2 YYNGEE. Trimming at V came to 4 bases and at J to 5 bases, leaving 8 bases not matched to a gene. The CDR3 is CASSPLGTGGNNEQFF. The CDR3 DNA sequence: TGTGCCAGCAGCCCATTAGGGACAGGGGGTAACAATGAGCAGTTCTTC. Variable domain in full (rest from reference TRBV9 and TRBJ2-1): DSGVTQTPKHLITATGQRVTLRCSPRSGDLSVYWYQQSLDQGLQFLIQYYNGEERAKGNILERFSAQQFPDLHSELNLSSLELGDSALYFCASSPLGTGGNNEQFFGPGTRLTVL.

CDR3 bases: TGCGCCAGCAGTCAGGGTTGGAGAGCGGGATCCGAGCAGTACTTC. This encodes CASSQGWRAGSEQYF. V gene TRBV23-1 combines with J gene TRBJ2-7, with 7 positions matching TRBD2. TRBV23-1 is noted as an ORF with a role that remains uncertain. The CDR3 covers 15 residues. With 3 bases clipped from V and 6 bases from J, the junction kept 11 bases outside the gene matches.

This chain links TRBV7-3 with TRBJ2-1; 7 bases are a match to TRBD2. The CDR3 loop spans 18 amino acids. Germline assignment: CDR1 SGHTA and CDR2 FQGTGA. Unmatched junction bases numbered 11, after V lost 3 bases and J lost 0 bases. The CDR3 protein is CASSLAPRLANSYNEQFF. In DNA form, the CDR3 reads TGTGCCAGCAGCTTGGCGCCCAGACTAGCAAACTCCTACAATGAGCAGTTCTTC.

The V call is TRBV21-1, the J call TRBJ2-5; TRBD1, the table's D call, lacks a check against the DNA. TRBV21-1 is a known pseudogene. The CDR3 loop spans 23 amino acids. The CDR3 loop is CASSKGNGPGDLTDGGVQETQYF. The CDR3 coding sequence is TGTGCCAGCAGCAAAGGGAACGGGCCAGGGGACCTGACAGATGGTGGGGTCCAAGAGACCCAGTACTTC.

This clonotype turned up a few times. The chain employs TRBV5-1 and TRBJ2-5; D is perhaps TRBD1 (6 bases). The CDR3 has 14 residues. V was pared by 5 bases and J by 2 bases, with 13 bases between. Looked up from germline, CDR1 is SGHRS and CDR2 is YFSETQ. The CDR3 sequence is CASRPNRAQETQYF. The CDR3 DNA reads TGCGCCAGCAGACCCAACAGGGCACAAGAGACCCAGTACTTC. Full variable domain (missing parts from reference TRBV5-1 and TRBJ2-5): KAGVTQTPRYLIKTRGQQVTLSCSPISGHRSVSWYQQTPGQGLQFLFEYFSETQRNKGNFPGRFSGRQFSNSRSEMNVSTLELGDSALYLCASRPNRAQETQYFGPGTRLLVL.

This clonotype was recorded at least ten times. The rearrangement uses TRBV5-1 and TRBJ2-1, with 7 positions matching TRBD2. The CDR3 is 14 residues long. Looked up from germline, CDR1 is SGHRS and CDR2 is YFSETQ. J lost 9 bases, V lost 3 bases, and 9 bases had no gene match. CDR3 sequence: CASSSGLGPIEQFF. The CDR3 region has the DNA TGCGCCAGCAGCTCAGGACTAGGTCCCATTGAGCAGTTCTTC.

This clonotype was recorded a few times. The chain employs TRBV18 and TRBJ2-1; D not certain. The CDR3 length is 16 residues. Trimming stripped 3 bases from V and 4 bases from J, with 16 bases between. Germline loops: CDR1 KGHSH, CDR2 LQKENI. CDR3 nucleotide sequence: TGTGCCAGCTCACCCGAACGTAAAGGGCTGTACAATGAGCAGTTCTTC. It codes for CASSPERKGLYNEQFF.

This clonotype was counted a few times. This chain uses TRBV9 with TRBJ2-1; D is undetermined. The ends were cut back, 4 bases at V and 8 bases at J, with 13 bases in the middle. CDR3 length: 13 residues. Germline CDR1 and CDR2: SGDLS and YYNGEE. Here the CDR3 reads CASSQILTHEQFF. The CDR3 nucleotides read TGTGCCAGCAGCCAGATCTTGACCCATGAGCAGTTCTTC. The full variable domain, its missing parts supplied by reference TRBV9 and TRBJ2-1, is DSGVTQTPKHLITATGQRVTLRCSPRSGDLSVYWYQQSLDQGLQFLIQYYNGEERAKGNILERFSAQQFPDLHSELNLSSLELGDSALYFCASSQILTHEQFFGPGTRLTVL.

V and J are TRBV12-3 or TRBV12-4 and TRBJ2-4, with TRBD1 identical over 7 bases. The junction had 7 bases not matched to a gene; V was cut back by 7 bases and J by 4 bases. The CDR3 contains 14 residues. CDR3 sequence (DNA): TGTGCCAGCAACCCACAGGGGTTAAAAAACATTCAGTACTTC. Its translation: CASNPQGLKNIQYF.

At least ten counts were recorded for this clonotype. Its ends do not fully match the called genes, so a read error is possible. The gene calls are TRBV5-1 and TRBJ1-2; D is ambiguous. The CDR3 extends over 13 amino acids. CDR1 SGHRS and CDR2 YFSETQ come from the germline V gene. The CDR3 region is CASSLGANYGYTF. The DNA for the CDR3 is TGTGCCAGCAGTTTAGGAGCTAACTATGGCTACACCTTC.

The chain employs TRBV21-1 and TRBJ2-3; the table's D call, TRBD1, was not checked against the DNA. TRBV21-1 is listed as a pseudogene. The CDR3 has 19 residues. The CDR3 DNA reads TGTGCCAGCAGCAAAAAAATCTCTCCCGGAGCCGATAGCACAGGTACGCAGTATTTT. Translated, it gives CASSKKISPGADSTGTQYF.

This clonotype has a count of ten or more. The chain employs TRBV27 and TRBJ2-5; no clear D gene. V lost 2 bases, J lost 5 bases, and 12 bases lay in between. The CDR3 has 14 amino acids. The germline V gene has CDR1 MNHEY and CDR2 SMNVEV (reference sequence). The CDR3 DNA is TGTGCCAGCAGTTTACACCCATCCTGGGAGACCCAGTACTTC. Its protein is CASSLHPSWETQYF.

The chain employs TRBV4-1 and TRBJ2-1, with 7 positions matching TRBD2. The junction had 13 bases not matched to a gene; V was cut back by 0 bases and J by 8 bases. Germline CDR1 MGHRA, CDR2 YSYEKL. The CDR3 extends over 17 amino acids. CDR3 region: CASSQDIWSREYHEQFF. For the CDR3, the DNA is TGCGCCAGCAGCCAAGATATTTGGTCGCGGGAGTATCATGAGCAGTTCTTC.

The rearrangement uses TRBV6-1 and TRBJ1-1; no definite D call. V was shortened by 8 bases and J by 10 bases, with 14 bases between the two germline ends. Germline-derived CDR1 and CDR2 are MNHNS and SASEGT. The CDR3 runs 11 residues. In DNA, the CDR3 is TGTGCCAGCCGTACGAAACGAGTAGCTTTCTTT. This sequence encodes CASRTKRVAFF.

This chain joins TRBV5-1 and TRBJ1-1; D is undetermined. In germline, CDR1 is SGHRS, CDR2 YFSETQ. This CDR3 is built from 12 residues. Trimming removed 0 bases from V and 6 bases from J, with 6 bases in between. The chain's CDR3 is CASSLEFAEAFF. CDR3 in DNA: TGCGCCAGCAGCTTGGAGTTCGCTGAAGCTTTCTTT.

There are many counts of this clonotype. The chain employs TRBV7-9 and TRBJ2-1; D is unresolved. Germline CDR1 SEHNR, CDR2 FQNEAQ (reference sequence). V gave up 0 bases and J gave up 6 bases, with 9 bases separating them. The CDR3 has 14 amino acids. CDR3 region: CASSLAGNLNEQFF. CDR3 DNA: TGTGCCAGCAGCTTAGCGGGCAACCTCAATGAGCAGTTCTTC.

This clonotype was counted a few times. The rearrangement uses TRBV5-1 and TRBJ2-2; no clear D. With 1 base removed from V and 4 bases from J, the gap between germline ends came to 8 bases. This CDR3 is 14 amino acids long. Germline CDR1 and CDR2: SGHRS and YFSETQ. The CDR3 sequence: CASSLFGFTGELFF. CDR3 DNA: TGCGCCAGCAGCTTGTTTGGTTTCACCGGGGAGCTGTTTTTT.

The chain is built from TRBV5-1 and TRBJ1-1; D gene unclear. Germline V gene sequence: CDR1 SGHRS, CDR2 YFSETQ. Trimming took 1 base from V and 6 from J, leaving 10 bases between them. The CDR3 extends over 13 amino acids. The CDR3 is CASSLTLTSEAFF. The CDR3 DNA sequence: TGCGCCAGCAGCTTGACTTTGACTTCTGAAGCTTTCTTT.

This clonotype occurred many times. This sequence joins TRBV29-1 and TRBJ2-3; the D gene could be TRBD1 or TRBD2 (6 bases each). CDR3 length equals 12 residues. CDR1 SQVTM and CDR2 ANQGSEA come from the germline V gene. Between the trimmed V and J ends, which lost 5 bases and 4 bases, there was a span of 10 bases. The CDR3 here is CSVPRGADTQYF. The DNA of the CDR3 is TGCAGCGTTCCTAGGGGGGCAGATACGCAGTATTTT.

The chain couples TRBV29-1 to TRBJ1-2; D might be TRBD1 (6 bases). Germline V gene data show CDR1 as SQVTM and CDR2 as ANQGSEA. The CDR3 length is 11 residues. V gave up 6 bases and J gave up 3 bases, with 8 bases separating them. CDR3 residues: CSVRGDYGYTF. In nucleotides, the CDR3 is TGCAGCGTGAGGGGGGACTATGGCTACACCTTC.

This clonotype was counted only a few times. V gene TRBV5-1 combines with J gene TRBJ2-1; TRBD1 might be the D (5 bases). The CDR3 is 16 residues long. Trimming pared 0 bases from V and 2 bases from J, leaving 12 bases between. Germline CDR1 SGHRS, CDR2 YFSETQ. The CDR3 is CASSLGWGSTYNEQFF. The CDR3 nucleotides are TGCGCCAGCAGCTTGGGATGGGGCTCCACCTACAATGAGCAGTTCTTC.

This chain connects TRBV19 to TRBJ2-7; D unclear. The CDR3 has 14 amino acids. Germline CDR1 LNHDA, CDR2 SQIVND (reference sequence). V lost 4 bases and J lost 0, with 10 bases in between. DNA for the CDR3: TGTGCCAGTAGTACGACCGGTCGCTCCTACGAGCAGTACTTC. This sequence encodes CASSTTGRSYEQYF.